This T cell receptor beta chain is drawn from a study of T cell responses to AZD1222 COVID-19 vaccine. Study-wide points: Across the whole spike, CD4 TCRs peaked at regions 160-218 and 743-854.

Trimming pared 6 bases from V and 1 base from J, leaving 16 bases between. From germline, CDR1 is MNHEY and CDR2 SMNVEV (reference sequence). CDR3 length: 15 residues. As for this clone: Antigen specificity is unknown.

The repertoire was sequenced with immunoSEQ multiplex PCR; TCRdb's copy has only in-frame clones and lacks some. This sample has about 190,000 clones, with around 90% found just once. Sample: peripheral blood, taken 28 days after the second dose of the MenACWY control vaccine. This sequence was found in an adult who received the MenACWY meningococcal vaccine as a control. J is TRBJ2-7 and V is TRBV27; D might be TRBD2 (6 bases). CDR3 sequence reads: CASSQRGTSSYEQYF. DNA of the CDR3: TGTGCCAGCAGCCAACGGGGGACTTCATCCTACGAGCAGTACTTC.